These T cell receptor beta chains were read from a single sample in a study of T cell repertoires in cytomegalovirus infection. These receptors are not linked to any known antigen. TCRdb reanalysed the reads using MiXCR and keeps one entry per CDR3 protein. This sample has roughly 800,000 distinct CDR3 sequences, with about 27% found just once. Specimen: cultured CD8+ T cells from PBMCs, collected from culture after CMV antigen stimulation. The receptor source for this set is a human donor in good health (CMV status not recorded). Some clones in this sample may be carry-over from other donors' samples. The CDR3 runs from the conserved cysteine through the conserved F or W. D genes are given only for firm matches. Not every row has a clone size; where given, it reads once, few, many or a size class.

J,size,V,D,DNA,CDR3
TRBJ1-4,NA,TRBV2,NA,TGTGCCAGCAGTAAAGACAAACCTAATGAAAAACTGTTTTTT,CASSKDKPNEKLFF
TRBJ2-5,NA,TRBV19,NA,TGTGCCAGTAGTATAGGTGGGGCAAGCCAAGAGACCCAGTACTTC,CASSIGGASQETQYF
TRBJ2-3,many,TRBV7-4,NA,TGTGCCAGCAGCTTAGGTTCTGGGGAGAGCACAGATACGCAGTATTTT,CASSLGSGESTDTQYF
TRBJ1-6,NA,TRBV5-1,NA,TGCGCCAGCAGCCGGGCGGTTGACTCACCCCTCCACTTT,CASSRAVDSPLHF
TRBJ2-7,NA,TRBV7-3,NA,TGTGCCAGCAGCTTACAGGGGTTCCACGAGCAGTACTTC,CASSLQGFHEQYF
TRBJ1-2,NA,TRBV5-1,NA,TGCGCCAGCAGCTTGAGAGGGGAGCAGAGCTATGGCTACACCTTC,CASSLRGEQSYGYTF
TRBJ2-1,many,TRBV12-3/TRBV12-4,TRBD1,TGTGCCAGCAGTTTATCACAGGGGGCTAATGAGCAGTTCTTC,CASSLSQGANEQFF
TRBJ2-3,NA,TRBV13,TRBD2,TGTGCCAGCAGCTTAGGCCTTGGCCTAGCGGGGCGCACAGATACGCAGTATTTT,CASSLGLGLAGRTDTQYF
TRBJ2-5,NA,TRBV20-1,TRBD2,TGCAGTGCTAGAGATCGGGGGGGAGTTGGGGAGACCCAGTACTTC,CSARDRGGVGETQYF
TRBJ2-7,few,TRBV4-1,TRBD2,TGCGCCAGCAGCCCGGGACTAGCGGGACCGTTCTCCTACGAGCAGTACTTC,CASSPGLAGPFSYEQYF
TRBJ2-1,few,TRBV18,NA,TGTGCCAGCTCATGGACCTATCTACTTAACAATGAGCAGTTCTTC,CASSWTYLLNNEQFF
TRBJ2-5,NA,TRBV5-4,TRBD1,TGTGCCAGCAGCCCGGGAGACAGGGGGCCCGGTTGGGGGACCCAGTACTTC,CASSPGDRGPGWGTQYF
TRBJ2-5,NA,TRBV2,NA,TGTGCCAGCAGTGATGGGGGGAGAGAGACCCAGTACTTC,CASSDGGRETQYF
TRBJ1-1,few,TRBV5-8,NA,TGTGCCAGCAGATCTAAAGCCCTGAACACTGAAGCTTTCTTT,CASRSKALNTEAFF
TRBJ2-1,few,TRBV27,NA,TGTGCCAGCAGTTTGGCAGAGGGGTCGTGGTACAATGAGCAGTTCTTC,CASSLAEGSWYNEQFF
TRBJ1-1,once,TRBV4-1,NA,TGCGCCAGCAGCCAAGATAACAGGGCCTTTCGTGAGGACACTGAAGCTTTCTTT,CASSQDNRAFREDTEAFF
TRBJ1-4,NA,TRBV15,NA,TGTGCCACCAGCGAGGGGGGGATTAATGAAAAACTGTTTTTT,CATSEGGINEKLFF
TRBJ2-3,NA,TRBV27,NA,TGTGCCAGCAGTTCAGAAATTAGCACAGATACGCAGTATTTT,CASSSEISTDTQYF
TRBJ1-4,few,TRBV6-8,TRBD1,TGTGCCAGCAGTTACTCGACAGGGCCACCTAATGAAAAACTGTTTTTT,CASSYSTGPPNEKLFF
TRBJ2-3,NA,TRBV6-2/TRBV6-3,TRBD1,TGTGCCAGCACCTCTTTAGGGGGACAGGGGATGATGACAGATACGCAGTATTTT,CASTSLGGQGMMTDTQYF
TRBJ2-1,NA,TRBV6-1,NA,TGTGCCAGCAGTTATGGGGGGCTTAGAAATGAGCAGTTCTTC,CASSYGGLRNEQFF
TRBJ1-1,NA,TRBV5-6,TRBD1,TGTGCCAGCAGCCCGCCGGGACAGGTGACAATTAACACTGAAGCTTTCTTT,CASSPPGQVTINTEAFF
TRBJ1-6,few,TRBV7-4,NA,TGTGCCAGCAGCTTAGGAGGATCCCTCCACTTT,CASSLGGSLHF
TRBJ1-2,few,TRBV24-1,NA,TGTGCCACCAGTGATAGGGACACTAACTATGGCTACACCTTC,CATSDRDTNYGYTF
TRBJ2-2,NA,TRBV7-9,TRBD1,TGTGCCAGCAGCTCTACCGGGACAGGGACCCTCGGGGCCGGGGAGCTGTTTTTT,CASSSTGTGTLGAGELFF
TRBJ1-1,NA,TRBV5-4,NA,TGTGCCAGCAGCTTCCGGCCCCGACGGTTGGAAACTGAAGCTTTCTTT,CASSFRPRRLETEAFF
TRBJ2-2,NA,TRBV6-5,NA,TGTGCCAGCAGTGGGGACAACGGGGAGCTGTTTTTT,CASSGDNGELFF
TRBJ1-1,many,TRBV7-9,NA,TGTGCCAGCAGGCCAACAGGGTTGGGAGCTTTCTTT,CASRPTGLGAFF
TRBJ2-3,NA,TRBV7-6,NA,TGTGCCAGCAGCTTAATCGCAGGGCGAGGAGATACGCAGTATTTT,CASSLIAGRGDTQYF
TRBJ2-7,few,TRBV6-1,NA,TGTGCCAGCAGTGAAAGGGGCTTCACCTACGAGCAGTACTTC,CASSERGFTYEQYF
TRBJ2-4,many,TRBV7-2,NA,TGTGCCAGCAGCTTAGCATGGGCCCCTTCACGGGGGCAAGGAAACATTCAGTACTTC,CASSLAWAPSRGQGNIQYF
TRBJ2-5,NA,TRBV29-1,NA,TGCAGCGTTGAAGGAAGTGTAAGACTCTCAGAGACCCAGTACTTC,CSVEGSVRLSETQYF
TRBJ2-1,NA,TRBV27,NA,TGTGCCAGCAGTTTATTGGCGCGGATTGTAAACGGGGATGAGCAGTTCTTC,CASSLLARIVNGDEQFF
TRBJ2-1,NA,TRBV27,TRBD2,TGTGCCAGCAGTTCGGGGACTAGCCCTTTAAATGAGCAGTTCTTC,CASSSGTSPLNEQFF
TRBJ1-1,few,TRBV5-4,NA,TGTGCCAGCAGTACGAAAGAGCGGAACACTGAAGCTTTCTTT,CASSTKERNTEAFF
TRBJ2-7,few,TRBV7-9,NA,TGTGCCAGCAGATCGGGACACCATTACGAGCAGTACTTC,CASRSGHHYEQYF
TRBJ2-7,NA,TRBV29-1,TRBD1,TGCAGCGTTGAAGTACCACCCCAGGGGGCTCACTACGAGCAGTACTTC,CSVEVPPQGAHYEQYF
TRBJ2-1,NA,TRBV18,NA,TGTGCCAGCTCACTCATCGGACGTTTAGACAATGAGCAGTTCTTC,CASSLIGRLDNEQFF
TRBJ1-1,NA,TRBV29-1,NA,TGCAGCGTCTTGTTTAGGGTGAACACTGAAGCTTTCTTT,CSVLFRVNTEAFF
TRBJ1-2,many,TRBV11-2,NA,TGTGCCAGCAGCCCACTGGTTCGCTCCTCTGGTGGCTACACCTTC,CASSPLVRSSGGYTF
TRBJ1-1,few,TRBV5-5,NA,TGTGCCAGCAGCTGGGACTTGGTTATGGACACTGAAGCTTTCTTT,CASSWDLVMDTEAFF
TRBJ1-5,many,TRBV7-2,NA,TGTGCCAGCAGCTTAGACAGGGAGGGACAGCCCCAGCATTTT,CASSLDREGQPQHF
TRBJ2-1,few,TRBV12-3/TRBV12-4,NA,TGTGCCAGCAGTTCGACGGACTACAATGAGCAGTTCTTC,CASSSTDYNEQFF
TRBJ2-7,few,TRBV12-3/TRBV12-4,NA,TGTGCCAGCAGTTCTGGGCTTCCCCAGCAGTACTTC,CASSSGLPQQYF
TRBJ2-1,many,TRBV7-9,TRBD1,TGTGCCAGCAGCTTAGAAGGGGGCGGTGAGCAGTTCTTC,CASSLEGGGEQFF
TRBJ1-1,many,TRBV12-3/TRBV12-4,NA,TGTGCCAGCAGTTTAGCCTCAGTCTTGAACACTGAAGCTTTCTTT,CASSLASVLNTEAFF
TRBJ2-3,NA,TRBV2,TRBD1,TGTGCCAGCAGCCAGGGACAGAGTGACACAGATACGCAGTATTTT,CASSQGQSDTDTQYF
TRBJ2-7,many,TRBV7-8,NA,TGTGCCAGCAGCCCGCACTACGAGCAGTACTTC,CASSPHYEQYF
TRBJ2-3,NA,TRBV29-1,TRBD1,TGCAGCGTGACCCCGACAGGGCAGGGAGATACGCAGTATTTT,CSVTPTGQGDTQYF
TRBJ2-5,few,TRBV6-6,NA,TGTGCCAGCAGTTACTCGAAAATCGGACGCACGGACCAAGAGACCCAGTACTTC,CASSYSKIGRTDQETQYF
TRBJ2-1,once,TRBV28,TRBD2,TGTGCCAGCAGTTTTTGGGGGGGGGACAATGAGCAGTTCTTC,CASSFWGGDNEQFF